This TCR beta chain derives from a study of glioma-infiltrating T cells. Study-wide points: Tissue-blood divergence was below expectation in non-neoplastic patients, above in gliomas. CDR3 overlap between tissue and blood was very small.

As for this clonotype: Its antigen is undetermined. This may be a read error: a much more frequent sequence differs by one nucleotide.

The iRepertoire nested amplicon-rescue multiplex PCR amplified TCR alpha and beta CDR3s from RNA. For one-step reverse transcription and amplification, roughly 85-450 ng of tissue mRNA or PBMC total RNA was used. TCRdb ran MiXCR on the multiplex PCR reads and lists one entry per CDR3 protein. This table has under 20,000 distinct CDR3 sequences, 58% appearing once. Losses at the gene ends were 7 bases for V and 5 bases for J; bases not matched to a gene: 20. CDR3 length: 18 amino acids. The germline V gene encodes CDR1 SNHLY and CDR2 FYNNEI. This rearrangement joins TRBV2 to TRBJ1-1, with TRBD1 identical over 9 bases. Sequenced material: glioma tissue, nonneoplastic brain tissue, or PBMCs (not recorded which). The TCR was taken from a human donor with low-grade glioma or glioblastoma, undergoing nonglioma brain surgery, or in good health (not recorded which). The chain's CDR3 is CASIYGAAQGAGGTEAFF. CDR3 in DNA: TGTGCCAGCATATATGGCGCAGCACAGGGGGCCGGAGGGACTGAAGCTTTCTTT.